The sequence of this TCR beta chain was determined in a study of shared clonotypes between healthy human individuals. Findings and caveats of the study: The generation probabilities recorded for non-shared clonotypes fell below those of clonotypes shared by all four donors.

In germline, CDR1 is MGHRA, CDR2 YSYEKL. V was clipped by 6 bases and J by 3 bases; unmatched bases: 17. CDR3 length equals 21 residues. Per the authors' pipeline: ImmunoSEQ supplied junction-only sequences lacking quality scores, so filtering was different. The data were produced by immunoSEQ multiplex PCR, yet TCRdb's version contains in-frame clones alone and is incomplete. V and J calls and clone size follow that table, whereas D and trimming were derived from the DNA. The sample lists about 380,000 clones; roughly 96% were seen once. Regarding this clone: The antigen remains unidentified.

The rearrangement joins TRBV4-1 to TRBJ2-6; 13 nucleotides agree with TRBD2. The clonotype comes from a man younger than 45 in good health. The specimen sequenced was memory CD8+ T cells sorted from blood. Subset in this sample: CD45RO+ cells pooled with CCR7-negative TemRA cells. In DNA form, the CDR3 reads TGCGCCAGCAGGCAGACCGTACTAAAACTAGCGGGAGGGAATGGGGCCAACGTCCTGACTTTC. Its translation is CASRQTVLKLAGGNGANVLTF.